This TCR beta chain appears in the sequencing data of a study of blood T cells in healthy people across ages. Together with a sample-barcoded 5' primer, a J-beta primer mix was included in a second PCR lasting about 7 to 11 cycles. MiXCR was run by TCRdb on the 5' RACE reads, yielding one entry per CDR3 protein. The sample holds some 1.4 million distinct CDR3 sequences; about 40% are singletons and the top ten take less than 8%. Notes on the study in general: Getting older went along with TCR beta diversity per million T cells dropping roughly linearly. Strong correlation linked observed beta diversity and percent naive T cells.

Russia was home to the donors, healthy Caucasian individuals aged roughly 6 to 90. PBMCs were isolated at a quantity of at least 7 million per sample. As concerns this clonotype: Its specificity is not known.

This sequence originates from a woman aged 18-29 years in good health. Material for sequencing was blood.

The CDR3 loop reads CASATLAKNIQYF. The CDR3 DNA follows: TGCGCCAGCGCGACTCTAGCCAAAAACATTCAGTACTTC. The chain has TRBV4-1 and TRBJ2-4; D is ambiguous. The CDR3 runs to 13 residues. The V gene's germline CDR1 is MGHRA and CDR2 YSYEKL. V was pared by 8 bases and J by 0 bases, with 8 bases between.